Following are 19 T cell receptor beta chains from one sample sequenced in a study of T-cell memory formation after mild COVID-19. TCRdb reanalysed the 5' RACE reads using MiXCR and keeps one entry per CDR3 protein. The top ten clones hold about 21% of a sample with about 300,000 distinct CDR3 sequences, roughly a fifth of them seen once. Sequenced material: PBMCs or a T cell subset sorted from them (not recorded which). These receptors all stem from a man aged 18 to 30 who had mild COVID-19 (a few samples of this study predate the infection). Cell type and time point are not known.

This clonotype was seen only a few times. This rearrangement joins TRBV6-2 or TRBV6-3 to TRBJ2-1; TRBD1 matches at 9 bases. The germline V gene encodes CDR1 MNHEY and CDR2 SVGEGT. Trimming removed 6 bases from V and 10 bases from J; junction bases left unmatched: 1. This CDR3 has 11 amino acids. The CDR3 spells CASRDRGEQFF. The CDR3 DNA is TGTGCCAGCAGGGACAGGGGCGAGCAGTTCTTC.

This clonotype showed up just a few times. J is TRBJ1-2 and V is TRBV19; D might be TRBD1 (5 bases). This CDR3 is built from 13 residues. Germline assignment: CDR1 LNHDA and CDR2 SQIVND (reference sequence). V was clipped by 5 bases and J by 7 bases, with 14 bases between them. CDR3 bases: TGTGCCAGTAGTCCGGGACCGGTATTTGGCTACACCTTC. Amino acids: CASSPGPVFGYTF.

The genes are TRBV4-1 and TRBJ2-5; 11 bases line up with TRBD2. J was trimmed by 2 bases and V by 2 bases; bases with no gene match: 19. The CDR3 has 21 residues. Germline assignment: CDR1 MGHRA and CDR2 YSYEKL. The CDR3 coding sequence is TGCGCCAGCAGCCAACATCGGGTTCTGCACGAGGGACTAGCGGTACAAGAGACCCAGTACTTC. Amino acid sequence: CASSQHRVLHEGLAVQETQYF.

The V gene is TRBV2, the J gene TRBJ2-2; the match to TRBD2 covers 9 bases. Losses at the gene ends were 7 bases for V and 1 base for J; bases not matched to a gene: 7. Germline-derived CDR1 and CDR2 are SNHLY and FYNNEI. CDR3 size: 16 residues. The CDR3 DNA follows: TGTGCCAGCATCCTCCGACTAGCGGTGAACACCGGGGAGCTGTTTTTT. Its translation: CASILRLAVNTGELFF.

This chain joins TRBV7-9 and TRBJ2-1, with 7 bases identical to TRBD2. The CDR3 length is 16 residues. The germline gives CDR1 SEHNR, CDR2 FQNEAQ (reference sequence). V dropped 1 base and J dropped 0; count of bases not matched to a gene: 3. CDR3 amino acids: CASSLGGSYSYNEQFF. CDR3 sequence (DNA): TGTGCCAGCAGCTTAGGCGGGAGCTACTCCTACAATGAGCAGTTCTTC.

The V gene is TRBV7-9, the J gene TRBJ1-1; no clear D gene. From germline, CDR1 is SEHNR and CDR2 FQNEAQ (reference sequence). V lost 2 bases to trimming and J lost 1 base, with 11 bases between them. This CDR3 is 15 amino acids long. CDR3 DNA sequence: TGTGCCAGCAGCTTACTTCAGCCTACGAACACTGAAGCTTTCTTT. Its translation is CASSLLQPTNTEAFF. The variable domain in full, completed from reference TRBV7-9 and TRBJ1-1, reads DTGVSQNPRHKITKRGQNVTFRCDPISEHNRLYWYRQTLGQGPEFLTYFQNEAQLEKSRLLSDRFSAERPKGSFSTLEIQRTEQGDSAMYLCASSLLQPTNTEAFFGQGTRLTVV.

This clonotype showed up just a few times. This sequence joins TRBV12-3 or TRBV12-4 and TRBJ2-1; the match to TRBD2 covers 11 bases. Trimming removed 5 bases from V and 8 bases from J; junction bases left unmatched: 5. This CDR3 region has 14 residues. Here the CDR3 DNA reads TGTGCCAGCAGTCTTAGCGGGGGGGTCCATGAGCAGTTCTTC. Translation: CASSLSGGVHEQFF.

The CDR3 DNA reads as TGTGCCAGCAGCTTAGCACTCGAAAATCGACCCTATGGCTACACCTTC. This gives the protein CASSLALENRPYGYTF. The chain employs TRBV7-9 and TRBJ1-2; D unclear. The V gene lost 0 bases and the J gene lost 4 bases, with 15 bases spanning the gap. The germline gives CDR1 SEHNR, CDR2 FQNEAQ (reference sequence). This CDR3 region has 16 residues.

Only a few counts were recorded for this clonotype. This rearrangement joins TRBV29-1 to TRBJ2-3; 12 positions match TRBD1. J gave up 0 bases and V 0 bases, and 4 bases lay outside the gene matches. The CDR3 totals 17 residues. Germline CDR1 is SQVTM and CDR2 is ANQGSEA. Written as DNA, the CDR3 is TGCAGCGTTGAAGACCCGGGACAGGGGGCTAGCACAGATACGCAGTATTTT. Translating gives CSVEDPGQGASTDTQYF.

A few counts support this clonotype. V is TRBV10-3 and J is TRBJ2-6; D is ambiguous. The CDR3 length is 15 residues. V lost 3 bases, J lost 3 bases, and 9 bases lay in between. Germline values: CDR1 ENHRY, CDR2 SYGVKD. The CDR3 DNA follows: TGTGCCATCAGTGACTCTCTAAGTGGGGCCAACGTCCTGACTTTC. Its protein product is CAISDSLSGANVLTF.

The chain is built from TRBV20-1 and TRBJ2-1; 8 positions agree with TRBD1. CDR1 and CDR2 from the germline V gene are DFQATT and SNEGSKA (reference sequence). Trimming took 2 bases from V and 10 from J; bases not matched to a gene: 7. The CDR3 runs 13 residues. CDR3 residues: CSARPTGGLEQFF. DNA for the CDR3: TGCAGTGCTAGACCTACAGGGGGACTGGAGCAGTTCTTC.

The gene calls are TRBV7-9 and TRBJ1-2; TRBD1 is a possible D gene (5 bases). The CDR3 loop spans 14 amino acids. V gave up 5 bases and J gave up 5 bases, with 15 bases separating them. Germline V gene lookup returns CDR1 SEHNR and CDR2 FQNEAQ (reference sequence). Here the CDR3 DNA reads TGTGCCAGCAGCCGAGGCGAGACAGCATATGGCTACACCTTC. Amino acids: CASSRGETAYGYTF.

The chain links TRBV20-1 to TRBJ2-5; D might be TRBD1 or TRBD2, each matching 5 bases. The V end lost 6 bases, the J end lost 3 bases, and 14 bases lay between the germline ends. Germline V lookup: CDR1 DFQATT, CDR2 SNEGSKA (reference sequence). This CDR3 has 13 residues. Here the CDR3 DNA reads TGCAGTGCCCCCGGGGCCAGGGAAGAGACCCAGTACTTC. It codes for CSAPGAREETQYF.

In DNA form, the CDR3 reads TGTGCCATCAGTGAGCCTGGACTTCACTACGAGCAGTACTTC. As protein: CAISEPGLHYEQYF. The rearrangement links TRBV10-3 to TRBJ2-7, with a tentative D call TRBD2 (5 bases). Per the germline V gene, CDR1 is ENHRY and CDR2 is SYGVKD. The ends were cut back, 2 bases at V and 3 bases at J, with 11 bases in the middle. CDR3 length: 14 residues.

DNA for the CDR3: TGTGCCAGAGGGGGGGTTGAGGTAAAGAGTACGCAGTATTTT. It yields the protein CARGGVEVKSTQYF. The V call is TRBV11-2, the J call TRBJ2-3, with D possibly TRBD2 on 7 matching bases. The CDR3 is 14 residues long. Per germline, CDR1 SGHAT and CDR2 FQNNGV. V gave up 9 bases and J gave up 8 bases, with 21 bases separating them.

The rearrangement uses TRBV6-2 or TRBV6-3 and TRBJ2-3, with 8 nucleotides matching TRBD1. Germline CDR1 and CDR2: MNHEY and SVGEGT. The V and J ends lost 6 bases and 2 bases, in that order; junction bases with no gene match: 10. The CDR3 is made up of 16 amino acids. CDR3 region: CASSLGQGRITDTQYF. The CDR3 coding sequence is TGTGCCAGCAGCCTCGGACAGGGAAGAATCACAGATACGCAGTATTTT.

The rearrangement uses TRBV18 and TRBJ1-1; D call uncertain. Trimming pared 6 bases from V and 5 bases from J, leaving 19 bases between. The CDR3 extends over 15 amino acids. Germline CDR1 KGHSH, CDR2 LQKENI. The CDR3 protein is CASSPWAGVDTEAFF. The CDR3 coding sequence is TGTGCCAGCTCCCCTTGGGCAGGAGTCGATACTGAAGCTTTCTTT. Drawing the rest from reference TRBV18 and TRBJ1-1, the complete variable domain is NAGVMQNPRHLVRRRGQEARLRCSPMKGHSHVYWYRQLPEEGLKFMVYLQKENIIDESGMPKERFSAEFPKEGPSILRIQQVVRGDSAAYFCASSPWAGVDTEAFFGQGTRLTVV.

In its sample, this clonotype was seen a few times. V and J are TRBV7-2 and TRBJ1-6; D unresolved. The length of the CDR3 is 13 residues. Germline V lookup: CDR1 SGHTA, CDR2 FQGNSA. Trimming left V 4 bases short and J 8 bases short, with 9 bases between. This chain's CDR3 is CASSYEEDSPLHF. The CDR3 DNA follows: TGTGCCAGCAGCTACGAGGAGGATTCACCCCTCCACTTT.

This clonotype turned up a few times. The rearrangement links TRBV12-3 or TRBV12-4 to TRBJ2-7; 7 positions match TRBD1. CDR3 length: 14 amino acids. V lost 4 bases and J lost 2; bases outside the gene matches: 5. The CDR3: CASSSIDRAYEQYF. CDR3 in DNA: TGTGCCAGCAGTTCTATCGACAGGGCCTACGAGCAGTACTTC.